These T cell receptor beta chains were read from a single sample in a study of shared clonotypes between healthy human individuals. TCRdb's copy holds only in-frame clones and misses some; the assay was immunoSEQ multiplex PCR. The table shows approximately 1,000,000 clones, with around 82% occurring only once. Sequenced: memory CD4+ T cells from PBMCs. The receptors come from a man aged 18 to 35 in good health. Some clones in this sample may be carry-over from other donors' samples. Both conserved end residues are part of each CDR3. The D gene is left open where the match is weak. Clone size is shown for a subset of rows, as once, few, many or a class of expanded clone.

CDR3 length: 16; J gene: TRBJ2-5; clone size: NA; V gene: TRBV5-1; D gene: NA; CDR3 DNA: TGCGCCAGCAACCCCGGGACAGCTAGCGGCCAAGAGACCCAGTACTTC; CDR3 protein: CASNPGTASGQETQYF
CDR3 length: 16; J gene: TRBJ2-2; clone size: NA; V gene: TRBV9; D gene: NA; CDR3 DNA: TGTGCCAGCAGCGCCCGGGGGAGGACCAACACCGGGGAGCTGTTTTTT; CDR3 protein: CASSARGRTNTGELFF
CDR3 length: 16; J gene: TRBJ1-3; clone size: NA; V gene: TRBV9; D gene: NA; CDR3 DNA: TGTGCCAGCAGCGTAGCTGGACGGTACCCTGGAAACACCATATATTTT; CDR3 protein: CASSVAGRYPGNTIYF
CDR3 length: 18; J gene: TRBJ1-2; clone size: NA; V gene: TRBV28; D gene: NA; CDR3 DNA: TGTGCCAGCAGTTTTAGAGTCACGAGACTGGGGGGGTTGAATGGCTACACCTTC; CDR3 protein: CASSFRVTRLGGLNGYTF
CDR3 length: 13; J gene: TRBJ2-7; clone size: NA; V gene: TRBV5-6; D gene: NA; CDR3 DNA: TGTGCCAGCAGCCCGGGACGGGCCTACGAGCAGTACTTC; CDR3 protein: CASSPGRAYEQYF
CDR3 length: 18; J gene: TRBJ2-7; clone size: NA; V gene: TRBV28; D gene: NA; CDR3 DNA: TGTGCCAGCAGTTTTATAAAAATCGGTGGACCGAGGCTCGACGAGCAGTACTTC; CDR3 protein: CASSFIKIGGPRLDEQYF
CDR3 length: 18; J gene: TRBJ2-7; clone size: NA; V gene: TRBV27; D gene: TRBD2; CDR3 DNA: TGTGCCAGCAGCTCGACACCGAAACTAGCGGGAGATTCTTACGAGCAGTACTTC; CDR3 protein: CASSSTPKLAGDSYEQYF
CDR3 length: 14; J gene: TRBJ1-1; clone size: NA; V gene: TRBV6-1; D gene: NA; CDR3 DNA: TGTGCCAGCAGTGACGACAGGTGGGGGACTGAAGCTTTCTTT; CDR3 protein: CASSDDRWGTEAFF
CDR3 length: 15; J gene: TRBJ2-1; clone size: NA; V gene: TRBV10-3; D gene: NA; CDR3 DNA: TGTGCCATCAGTGAGTCCCCCAACGCTTACAATGAGCAGTTCTTC; CDR3 protein: CAISESPNAYNEQFF
CDR3 length: 17; J gene: TRBJ1-1; clone size: NA; V gene: TRBV28; D gene: NA; CDR3 DNA: TGTGCCACCGCACCGGGCAGCCGAAAGACCATGAACACTGAAGCTTTCTTT; CDR3 protein: CATAPGSRKTMNTEAFF
CDR3 length: 14; J gene: TRBJ2-3; clone size: NA; V gene: TRBV27; D gene: TRBD2; CDR3 DNA: TGTGCCAGCAGGCCTAGCGGGAGTGTAGATACGCAGTATTTT; CDR3 protein: CASRPSGSVDTQYF
CDR3 length: 13; J gene: TRBJ1-1; clone size: NA; V gene: TRBV7-2; D gene: NA; CDR3 DNA: TGTGCCAGCAGCTTCGGGATAAACACTGAAGCTTTCTTT; CDR3 protein: CASSFGINTEAFF
CDR3 length: 15; J gene: TRBJ2-5; clone size: NA; V gene: TRBV11-2; D gene: TRBD2; CDR3 DNA: TGTGCCAGCAGCTTAGGTAGCGGGAGAGGGGAGACCCAGTACTTC; CDR3 protein: CASSLGSGRGETQYF
CDR3 length: 15; J gene: TRBJ2-3; clone size: NA; V gene: TRBV25-1; D gene: TRBD1; CDR3 DNA: TGTGCCAGCAGTGGAAATGACAGGGGGCGCGTTACGCAGTATTTT; CDR3 protein: CASSGNDRGRVTQYF
CDR3 length: 17; J gene: TRBJ2-1; clone size: many; V gene: TRBV5-1; D gene: TRBD2; CDR3 DNA: TGCGCCAGCAGTCCGGGCCTGCTAGGCGGGAGCGCAGATGAGCAGTTCTTC; CDR3 protein: CASSPGLLGGSADEQFF
CDR3 length: 14; J gene: TRBJ2-1; clone size: NA; V gene: TRBV9; D gene: TRBD2; CDR3 DNA: TGTGCCAGCAGCGTTTCGGCGGGAGTGGGAGAGCAGTTCTTC; CDR3 protein: CASSVSAGVGEQFF
CDR3 length: 14; J gene: TRBJ2-5; clone size: NA; V gene: TRBV7-9; D gene: NA; CDR3 DNA: TGTGCCAGCAGCTTAAGTAGGCAGACAGAGACCCAGTACTTC; CDR3 protein: CASSLSRQTETQYF